A single sample gave rise to the 18 T cell receptor beta chains below, sequenced in a study of T cell responses to AZD1222 COVID-19 vaccine. TCRdb's table, derived via immunoSEQ multiplex PCR, lists solely in-frame clones and lacks some. The table shows over 150,000 clones, with around 89% occurring only once. The specimen was peripheral blood, collected on day 0 of AZD1222 vaccination. These receptors all come from an adult in good health.

The rearrangement links TRBV6-6 to TRBJ1-3; D gene uncertain. The V and J ends lost 0 bases and 4 bases respectively, with 7 bases between them. The CDR3 spans 14 residues. CDR1 is MNHNY and CDR2 is SVGAGI in the germline V gene (reference sequence). CDR3 in amino acids: CASSYSFAGNTIYF. The DNA for the CDR3 is TGTGCCAGCAGTTACTCGTTTGCCGGAAACACCATATATTTT.

V is TRBV4-3 and J is TRBJ1-3; D remains ambiguous. The germline CDR1 and CDR2 sequences are LGHNA and YSLEER. The CDR3 covers 14 residues. Trimming removed 3 bases at V and 4 bases at J, with 10 bases between. The CDR3 loop reads CASSQASSGNTIYF. In DNA form, the CDR3 reads TGCGCCAGCAGCCAGGCTTCATCGGGAAACACCATATATTTT.

The V and J genes are TRBV29-1 and TRBJ2-7; D uncertain. This CDR3 is 11 amino acids long. Per the germline V gene, CDR1 is SQVTM and CDR2 is ANQGSEA. The V and J ends lost 7 bases and 3 bases respectively, with 10 bases between them. This CDR3 reads CSGMLNYEQYF. CDR3 nucleotides: TGCAGCGGCATGCTGAACTACGAGCAGTACTTC.

V usage is TRBV5-6 and J usage is TRBJ1-2; D not resolved. The ends were cut back, 1 base at V and 3 bases at J, with 10 bases in the middle. CDR1 is SGHDT, CDR2 YYEEEE, per germline. The CDR3 is 14 amino acids. The CDR3 is CASSLPLGHYGYTF. CDR3 DNA sequence: TGTGCCAGCAGCTTGCCTCTGGGCCACTATGGCTACACCTTC.

This sequence joins TRBV11-3 and TRBJ1-1; no clear D. V shed 0 bases and J shed 0 bases, with 5 bases lying between them. This CDR3 spans 14 amino acids. CDR1 is SGHNT, CDR2 YENEEA, per germline. CDR3 in DNA: TGTGCCAGCAGCTTAGATGGTCTGAACACTGAAGCTTTCTTT. Its protein is CASSLDGLNTEAFF.

The chain recombines TRBV7-9 with TRBJ1-2; possible D gene TRBD1, 6 bases. The germline V gene has CDR1 SEHNR and CDR2 FQNEAQ (reference sequence). This CDR3 has 13 amino acids. V lost 8 bases and J 3 bases, leaving 13 bases between the germline ends. Here the CDR3 DNA reads TGTGCCAGCGGCGAAGGGGGGGACTATGGCTACACCTTC. Translated: CASGEGGDYGYTF.

The V gene is TRBV10-3, the J gene TRBJ2-2, with D maybe TRBD1 (5 bases). Per germline, CDR1 ENHRY and CDR2 SYGVKD. V gave up 10 bases and J gave up 4 bases, with 13 bases separating them. The length of the CDR3 is 13 residues. This chain's CDR3 is CATLQDPTGELFF. Here the CDR3 DNA reads TGTGCCACTCTACAGGATCCCACCGGGGAGCTGTTTTTT.

This sequence joins TRBV21-1 and TRBJ2-2; the table's D call TRBD1 went unverified against the DNA. TRBV21-1 is reported as a pseudogene. The CDR3 totals 15 residues. The CDR3, as DNA: TGTGCCAGCAGCAAAGCAGGGGGGAACACCGGGGAGCTGTTTTTT. Its protein product is CASSKAGGNTGELFF.

The chain uses TRBV6-2 or TRBV6-3 and TRBJ2-1; D tentatively fits TRBD1 or TRBD2 (5 bases each). Deletions cut 6 bases from V and 8 bases from J, with 23 bases between. The CDR3 is 16 amino acids. Germline V gene data show CDR1 as MNHEY and CDR2 as SVGEGT. CDR3 residues: CASSRGAANRGDEQFF. The CDR3 region has the DNA TGTGCCAGCAGCCGTGGGGCAGCAAACAGAGGGGATGAGCAGTTCTTC.

The gene calls are TRBV29-1 and TRBJ2-7; D is possibly TRBD1 (5 bases). V was pared by 1 base and J by 2 bases, with 9 bases between. The CDR3 has 13 residues. Looked up from germline, CDR1 is SQVTM and CDR2 is ANQGSEA. CDR3 amino acids: CSVEGSGTYEQYF. The CDR3 DNA is TGCAGCGTTGAAGGTTCAGGGACCTACGAGCAGTACTTC.

The rearrangement links TRBV5-1 to TRBJ1-5; no clear D gene. The CDR3 has 20 amino acids. The germline V and J ends were trimmed by 0 bases and 0 bases, with 22 bases remaining between them. The germline V gene has CDR1 SGHRS and CDR2 YFSETQ. The CDR3 coding sequence is TGCGCCAGCAGCTTGGTTATCCCCCGGGCGAAACAGTATAGCAATCAGCCCCAGCATTTT. It yields the protein CASSLVIPRAKQYSNQPQHF.

The gene calls are TRBV7-5 and TRBJ1-6; the D call of TRBD1 is as the table states it, not checked on the DNA. TRBV7-5 is a pseudogene. CDR3 length: 18 amino acids. CDR3 nucleotide sequence: TGTGCCAGAAGCTTAGAAAGCTGCGATGGGCCGCCTAATTCACCCCTCCACTTT. This translates into CARSLESCDGPPNSPLHF.

The gene calls are TRBV19 and TRBJ1-4; no reliable D call. The CDR3 loop spans 11 amino acids. Germline V gene lookup returns CDR1 LNHDA and CDR2 SQIVND (reference sequence). The V end lost 4 bases, the J end lost 8 bases, and 5 bases lay between the germline ends. The CDR3 DNA sequence: TGTGCCAGTAGTAATCAAGAAAAACTGTTTTTT. Translation: CASSNQEKLFF.

The CDR3 DNA is TGTGCCAGCAGCCGGACTAGCACCTCCTACGAGCAGTACTTC. The encoded protein is CASSRTSTSYEQYF. This chain links TRBV6-5 with TRBJ2-7; TRBD2 matches at 8 bases. The CDR3 extends over 14 amino acids. Germline assignment: CDR1 MNHEY and CDR2 SVGAGI. V was pared by 6 bases and J by 0 bases, with 4 bases of the junction left unmatched.

This rearrangement joins TRBV21-1 to TRBJ2-5; the table's D call, TRBD1, was not checked against the DNA. TRBV21-1 is a recognized pseudogene. CDR3 length: 14 amino acids. This CDR3 reads CASSSPQGRETQYF. DNA of the CDR3: TGTGCCAGCAGCTCTCCCCAGGGCAGGGAGACCCAGTACTTC.

The chain carries TRBV6-5 and TRBJ2-7; 7 bases line up with TRBD1. The CDR3 runs 13 residues. Germline assignment: CDR1 MNHEY and CDR2 SVGAGI. V lost 7 bases and J lost 2; bases outside the gene matches: 5. The CDR3 coding sequence is TGTGCCAGCACCGTTCAGGGGGCCTACGAGCAGTACTTC. Its translation is CASTVQGAYEQYF.

J is TRBJ2-1 and V is TRBV7-3, with 9 positions matching TRBD2. Looked up from germline, CDR1 is SGHTA and CDR2 is FQGTGA. With 2 bases clipped from V and 2 bases from J, the junction kept 7 bases outside the gene matches. The CDR3 loop spans 17 amino acids. The CDR3 bases are TGTGCCAGCAGCTTAGCGGGGGGGCCTAGGACCTACAATGAGCAGTTCTTC. Residues: CASSLAGGPRTYNEQFF.

This sequence joins TRBV6-5 and TRBJ1-2; D uncertain. V shed 6 bases and J shed 7 bases, with 15 bases lying between them. The CDR3 extends over 13 amino acids. Germline CDR1 is MNHEY and CDR2 is SVGAGI. In nucleotides, the CDR3 is TGTGCCAGCAGCAAGGGCTGGGAAGGTGGCTACACCTTC. This sequence encodes CASSKGWEGGYTF.